The entry that follows covers one TCR beta chain sequence. Its antigen is currently unknown. Sequenced by immunoSEQ multiplex PCR; TCRdb stores in-frame clones only, minus some. The sample yields 100,000 or so clones, 70% to 85% seen once. Mismatch repair deficiency was confirmed in all patients, by PCR or immunohistochemistry. These data are taken from a study of PD-1 blockade in mismatch repair-deficient tumors. General study points: Tumor-resident clones, often absent from pretreatment blood, expanded after pembrolizumab and then contracted.

V was clipped by 5 bases and J by 4 bases, with 12 bases between them. The CDR3 covers 14 residues. Per germline, CDR1 MNHEY and CDR2 SMNVEV (reference sequence). Sequencing used peripheral blood, obtained about 33 weeks after starting pembrolizumab. The V gene is TRBV27, the J gene TRBJ1-5; D might be TRBD1 (5 bases). This sequence was found in an adult with mismatch repair-deficient cancer. The CDR3, as DNA: TGTGCCAGCAGTCCGGGACTCCCAAATCAGCCCCAGCATTTT. Translating gives CASSPGLPNQPQHF.